These 29 T cell receptor beta chains were all obtained from the same sample, sequenced in a study of blood T cell repertoires in COVID-19. Profiled with immunoSEQ multiplex PCR; TCRdb holds only in-frame clones, not every one. Counted here are around 250,000 clones, 83% occurring once; the ten biggest clones make up about 4.5%. The sequencing sample was made of peripheral blood. These receptors all stem from a man aged 55 to 70 who had recovered from COVID-19.

The V call is TRBV5-5, the J call TRBJ1-2, with unresolved D. Germline CDR1 is SGHKS and CDR2 is YYEKEE (reference sequence). The CDR3 totals 15 residues. Trimming left V 2 bases short and J 6 bases short, with 17 bases between. The CDR3, as DNA: TGTGCCAGCAGCTTCCATCCAGGTGATTTCGATGGCTACACCTTC. Translated: CASSFHPGDFDGYTF. Combining the CDR3 with reference TRBV5-5 and TRBJ1-2 gives the whole variable domain DAGVTQSPTHLIKTRGQQVTLRCSPISGHKSVSWYQQVLGQGPQFIFQYYEKEERGRGNFPDRFSARQFPNYSSELNVNALLLGDSALYLCASSFHPGDFDGYTFGSGTRLTVV.

This clone appeared once. J is TRBJ1-2 and V is TRBV19, with 7 bases fitting TRBD1. The length of the CDR3 is 15 residues. The V gene's germline CDR1 is LNHDA and CDR2 SQIVND (reference sequence). V gave up 3 bases and J gave up 4 bases; unmatched junction bases: 8. The CDR3 nucleotides read TGTGCCAGTAGTATGGTGGCGGCAGGGGGCTATGGCTACACCTTC. The encoded protein is CASSMVAAGGYGYTF.

This sequence joins TRBV28 and TRBJ2-7; 9 bases map to TRBD1. This CDR3 has 15 amino acids. V dropped 5 bases and J dropped 6; count of bases not matched to a gene: 11. Looked up from germline, CDR1 is MDHEN and CDR2 is SYDVKM. The CDR3 coding sequence is TGTGCCAGCAGTGGGTCCGGGACAGGGATCCGCGAGCAGTACTTC. This codes for CASSGSGTGIREQYF.

V usage is TRBV6-5 and J usage is TRBJ2-5; D is ambiguous. The CDR3 consists of 14 residues. CDR1 and CDR2 from the germline V gene are MNHEY and SVGAGI. Trimming stripped 6 bases from V and 5 bases from J, with 16 bases between. The CDR3 loop is CASRGVLLGETQYF. As DNA, the CDR3 is TGTGCCAGCAGAGGAGTATTACTCGGGGAGACCCAGTACTTC.

The chain couples TRBV30 to TRBJ1-1; D remains ambiguous. The CDR3 loop spans 13 amino acids. CDR1 and CDR2 (germline): GTSNPN, SVGIG (reference sequence). V was trimmed by 1 base and J by 5 bases, leaving 11 bases between them. Here the CDR3 DNA reads TGTGCCTGGAGTGCAGGAGCGGGGACTGAAGCTTTCTTT. Amino acids: CAWSAGAGTEAFF.

The genes are TRBV5-6 and TRBJ2-4, with D possibly TRBD1 on 6 matching bases. CDR1 SGHDT and CDR2 YYEEEE come from the germline V gene. Trimming took off 4 bases at V and 0 bases at J, with 14 bases between the two ends. This CDR3 spans 16 amino acids. The DNA of the CDR3 is TGTGCCAGCAGCCAGACAGGAGTTCTAGCCAAAAACATTCAGTACTTC. Residues: CASSQTGVLAKNIQYF.

The chain joins TRBV6-5 to TRBJ2-5; possibly TRBD2 for D (5 bases). V dropped 5 bases and J dropped 5 bases, with 12 bases sitting between them. The germline V gene encodes CDR1 MNHEY and CDR2 SVGAGI. This CDR3 has 13 amino acids. CDR3 in DNA: TGTGCCAGCAGTCAGGACTTGCGGGAGACCCAGTACTTC. Protein product: CASSQDLRETQYF.

The chain uses TRBV3-1 (or the pseudogene TRBV3-2) and TRBJ2-3, with D possibly TRBD2 on 5 matching bases. The CDR3 extends over 15 amino acids. Per germline, CDR1 LGHDT and CDR2 YNNKEL (reference sequence). Trimming took off 0 bases at V and 5 bases at J, with 12 bases between the two ends. The CDR3 protein is CASSQEILGGDTQYF. CDR3 bases: TGTGCCAGCAGCCAAGAGATACTAGGTGGAGATACGCAGTATTTT.

The chain joins TRBV29-1 to TRBJ2-1; the match to TRBD2 covers 11 bases. V dropped 3 bases and J dropped 7; count of bases not matched to a gene: 2. This CDR3 region has 13 residues. Germline CDR1 SQVTM, CDR2 ANQGSEA. CDR3 sequence reads: CSVDVAGGNEQFF. DNA for the CDR3: TGCAGCGTTGACGTAGCGGGAGGGAATGAGCAGTTCTTC.

The rearrangement links TRBV28 to TRBJ1-2; the match to TRBD1 covers 9 bases. The CDR3 has 15 residues. CDR1 and CDR2 (germline): MDHEN, SYDVKM. V shed 5 bases, J shed 7 bases, and the junction held 11 bases outside the gene matches. Written as DNA, the CDR3 is TGTGCCAGCAGTATCCTGACAGGGGGATTACTTGGCTACACCTTC. Its translation: CASSILTGGLLGYTF.

This chain uses TRBV30 with TRBJ1-2; D unresolved. Looked up from germline, CDR1 is GTSNPN and CDR2 is SVGIG (reference sequence). The CDR3 consists of 12 residues. The CDR3 sequence: CAQTGAGSGYTF. The CDR3 DNA follows: TGTGCTCAAACGGGTGCCGGTTCTGGCTACACCTTC.

This clone is a singleton in its sample. The V and J genes are TRBV20-1 and TRBJ2-3; 8 bases are shared with TRBD1. CDR1 and CDR2 from the germline V gene are DFQATT and SNEGSKA (reference sequence). V lost 3 bases to trimming and J lost 2 bases; unmatched junction nucleotides: 7. This CDR3 region has 15 residues. The chain's CDR3 is CSASNQGALTDTQYF. The CDR3, as DNA: TGCAGTGCTAGTAACCAGGGGGCCCTCACAGATACGCAGTATTTT.

V and J are TRBV5-1 and TRBJ1-2; 7 bases align to TRBD1. CDR3 length: 15 amino acids. Germline assignment: CDR1 SGHRS and CDR2 YFSETQ. Trimming cost V 0 bases and J 8 bases; bases outside gene matches: 10. The CDR3 region is CASSLGQGDSAGYTF. CDR3 nucleotides: TGCGCCAGCAGCTTGGGGCAGGGGGATTCAGCGGGCTACACCTTC.

Only one count was recorded for this clone. The rearrangement uses TRBV23-1 and TRBJ2-3, with 7 bases identical to TRBD1. TRBV23-1 is an open reading frame whose function is uncertain. There are 20 residues in the CDR3. After removal of 2 bases from V and 2 bases from J, the junction contained 19 bases not matched to a gene. The CDR3 protein is CASSQASKDCAGGYTDTQYF. The CDR3 region has the DNA TGCGCCAGCAGTCAAGCCTCTAAGGATTGTGCAGGGGGTTACACAGATACGCAGTATTTT.

The V call is TRBV18, the J call TRBJ2-5, with TRBD2 matching 9 bases. Unmatched junction bases numbered 11, after V lost 3 bases and J lost 3 bases. The CDR3 totals 17 residues. Germline lookup yields CDR1 KGHSH and CDR2 LQKENI. DNA for the CDR3: TGTGCCAGCTCACCCCGCCCAAATAGCGGGGGAGAAGAGACCCAGTACTTC. Residues: CASSPRPNSGGEETQYF.

The chain has TRBV7-2 and TRBJ2-2, with TRBD2 matching 12 bases. The CDR3 length is 17 residues. Germline values: CDR1 SGHTA, CDR2 FQGNSA. The trim removed 3 bases at V and 3 bases at J, leaving 5 bases unmatched. The CDR3 region is CASSFSGTSGYTGELFF. The CDR3 DNA sequence: TGTGCCAGCAGCTTCTCCGGGACTAGCGGGTACACCGGGGAGCTGTTTTTT.

The genes are TRBV19 and TRBJ1-1, with a possible D match to TRBD1 (5 bases). The germline V and J ends were trimmed by 6 bases and 0 bases, with 14 bases remaining between them. Germline CDR1 is LNHDA and CDR2 is SQIVND (reference sequence). This CDR3 spans 15 amino acids. CDR3 sequence: CASRGTGSVNTEAFF. DNA of the CDR3: TGTGCCAGTAGAGGTACAGGCTCCGTGAACACTGAAGCTTTCTTT.

The chain has TRBV10-2 and TRBJ2-1; no clear D gene. There are 12 residues in the CDR3. Deletions cut 8 bases from V and 4 bases from J, with 9 bases between. CDR1 is WSHSY, CDR2 SAAADI, per germline. The DNA for the CDR3 is TGCGCCAGCCGTACCCAGTACAATGAGCAGTTCTTC. It encodes CASRTQYNEQFF.

The chain uses TRBV25-1 and TRBJ1-2, with TRBD1 matching 8 bases. V gave up 5 bases and J gave up 8 bases; unmatched junction bases: 7. Germline values: CDR1 MGHDK, CDR2 SYGVNS. The CDR3 has 13 amino acids. In nucleotides, the CDR3 is TGTGCCAGCAGTTCCAGGGGGCATGAAGGCTACACCTTC. Protein product: CASSSRGHEGYTF.

The gene calls are TRBV6-4 and TRBJ2-3; 9 nucleotides agree with TRBD1. The CDR3 runs 15 residues. Per germline, CDR1 MRHNA and CDR2 SNTAGT. V shed 6 bases and J 2 bases; nucleotides not matched to a gene: 6. The DNA of the CDR3 is TGTGCCAGCAGCCAACAGGGGGCTCCCACAGATACGCAGTATTTT. It is translated as CASSQQGAPTDTQYF.

The gene calls are TRBV10-2 and TRBJ1-2, with D maybe TRBD1 (6 bases). V dropped 4 bases and J dropped 2 bases, with 14 bases sitting between them. Germline values: CDR1 WSHSY, CDR2 SAAADI. This CDR3 has 15 residues. In nucleotides, the CDR3 is TGCGCCAGCAGTGCCCCGACAGGAACCAACTATGGCTACACCTTC. Translating it yields CASSAPTGTNYGYTF.

This sequence joins TRBV5-6 and TRBJ1-2; possibly TRBD1 for D (6 bases). The CDR3 is made up of 17 amino acids. Germline V gene data show CDR1 as SGHDT and CDR2 as YYEEEE. With 4 bases removed from V and 4 bases from J, the gap between germline ends came to 23 bases. The CDR3 DNA reads TGTGCCAGCAGCACCCTCTTACGGGGGGCAGGGGCCTATGGCTACACCTTC. Residues: CASSTLLRGAGAYGYTF.

The rearrangement joins TRBV29-1 to TRBJ2-7, with a possible D match to TRBD2 (7 bases). V lost 3 bases to trimming and J lost 6 bases, with 15 bases between them. CDR3 length: 13 residues. Germline assignment: CDR1 SQVTM and CDR2 ANQGSEA. For the CDR3, the DNA is TGCAGCGTTGACGGGGGGCGCCCGGGCGAGCAGTACTTC. Translated: CSVDGGRPGEQYF.

CDR3 coding DNA: TGTGCCAGCAACCTCGCAGGGGCCGAGACCCAGTACTTC. Encoded protein: CASNLAGAETQYF. This rearrangement joins TRBV2 to TRBJ2-5; TRBD1 is a possible D gene (6 bases). The germline V gene has CDR1 SNHLY and CDR2 FYNNEI. This CDR3 region has 13 residues. Trimming stripped 7 bases from V and 5 bases from J, with 14 bases between.

The CDR3 nucleotides read TGTGCCAGCAGTGACAGGGGGCGGGAGACCAAAAACATTCAGTACTTC. Its protein is CASSDRGRETKNIQYF. V is TRBV27 and J is TRBJ2-4; 10 nucleotides match TRBD1. Trimming removed 5 bases from V and 2 bases from J; junction bases left unmatched: 6. The germline V gene has CDR1 MNHEY and CDR2 SMNVEV (reference sequence). The CDR3 is 16 residues long.

The rearrangement uses TRBV4-1 and TRBJ2-3; possibly TRBD2 for D (7 bases). The CDR3 extends over 16 amino acids. V lost 1 base to trimming and J lost 0 bases, with 11 bases between them. Germline V gene lookup returns CDR1 MGHRA and CDR2 YSYEKL. As DNA, the CDR3 is TGCGCCAGCAGCCAAGGGGGGGGGACAAGCACAGATACGCAGTATTTT. It is translated as CASSQGGGTSTDTQYF.

The chain combines TRBV29-1 with TRBJ2-5; 7 bases fit TRBD1. In germline, CDR1 is SQVTM, CDR2 ANQGSEA. CDR3 length: 13 amino acids. V trimming: 6 bases; J trimming: 2 bases; junction bases outside the gene matches: 6. CDR3 DNA sequence: TGCAGCGTGACACCGGGACAGCAAGAGACCCAGTACTTC. This codes for CSVTPGQQETQYF.

The CDR3 loop reads CASSIGRSSGSHEQYF. The CDR3, as DNA: TGTGCCAGTAGTATAGGTCGTTCTAGCGGGTCCCACGAGCAGTACTTC. This rearrangement joins TRBV19 to TRBJ2-7, with 8 bases that match TRBD2. The CDR3 extends over 16 amino acids. The V and J ends lost 1 base and 5 bases, in that order; junction bases with no gene match: 10. The germline V gene encodes CDR1 LNHDA and CDR2 SQIVND (reference sequence).

The chain recombines TRBV19 with TRBJ1-5; 8 nucleotides align to TRBD1. CDR1 and CDR2 (germline): LNHDA, SQIVND (reference sequence). The length of the CDR3 is 15 residues. V gave up 5 bases and J gave up 6 bases; unmatched junction bases: 9. The CDR3 sequence: CASSDDRGAGQPQHF. The CDR3 nucleotides read TGTGCCAGTAGTGACGACAGGGGAGCGGGTCAGCCCCAGCATTTT.